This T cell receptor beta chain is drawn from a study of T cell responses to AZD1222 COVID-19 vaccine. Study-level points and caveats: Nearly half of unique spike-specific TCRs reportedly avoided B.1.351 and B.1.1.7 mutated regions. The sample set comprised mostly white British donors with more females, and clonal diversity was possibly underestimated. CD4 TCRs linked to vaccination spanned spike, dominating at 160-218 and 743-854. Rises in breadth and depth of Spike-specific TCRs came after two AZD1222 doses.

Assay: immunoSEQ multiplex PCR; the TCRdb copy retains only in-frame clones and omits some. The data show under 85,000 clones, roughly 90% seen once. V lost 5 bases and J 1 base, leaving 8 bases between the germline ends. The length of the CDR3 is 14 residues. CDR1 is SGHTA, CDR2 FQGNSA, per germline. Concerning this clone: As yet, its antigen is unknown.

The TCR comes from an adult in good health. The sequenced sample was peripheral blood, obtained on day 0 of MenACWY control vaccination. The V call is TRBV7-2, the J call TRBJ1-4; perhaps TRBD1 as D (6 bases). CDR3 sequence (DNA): TGTGCCAGCAGCCCGGACAGAACTAATGAAAAACTGTTTTTT. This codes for CASSPDRTNEKLFF.